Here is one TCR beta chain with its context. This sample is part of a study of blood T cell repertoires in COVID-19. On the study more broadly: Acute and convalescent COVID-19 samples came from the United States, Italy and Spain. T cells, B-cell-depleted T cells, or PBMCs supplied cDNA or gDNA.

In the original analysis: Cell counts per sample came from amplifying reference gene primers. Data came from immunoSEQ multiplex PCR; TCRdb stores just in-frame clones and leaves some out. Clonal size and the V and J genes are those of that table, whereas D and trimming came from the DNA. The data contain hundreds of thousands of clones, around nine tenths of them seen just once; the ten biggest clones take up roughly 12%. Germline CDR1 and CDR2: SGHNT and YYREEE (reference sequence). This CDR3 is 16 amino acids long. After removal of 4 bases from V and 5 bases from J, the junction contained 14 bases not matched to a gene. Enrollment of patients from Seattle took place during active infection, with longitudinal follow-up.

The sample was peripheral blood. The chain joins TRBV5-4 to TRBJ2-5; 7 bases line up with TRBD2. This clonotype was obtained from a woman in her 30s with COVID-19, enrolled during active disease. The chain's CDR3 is CASSNPLREARETQYF. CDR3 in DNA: TGTGCCAGCAGCAACCCTCTCCGGGAGGCCAGGGAGACCCAGTACTTC.